This T cell receptor beta chain was sequenced during a study of T cells in Graves' hyperthyroidism and ophthalmopathy. As for the study in general: Blood from the periphery was taken at initial diagnosis, before any treatment.

This clonotype was seen only a few times. Antigen unknown. Amplification yielded TCR beta CDR3 regions, with RNA transcripts as the source. The primer set for the first-round RT-PCR of the TCR CDR3 was HTBI. TCRdb processed the multiplex PCR reads anew with MiXCR; each CDR3 protein has one entry. The sample yields more than 500,000 distinct CDR3 sequences, roughly 16% seen once. Whole-study results and caveats: Most thyroid clonotypes that were expanded above 0.001 also turned up in blood.

The CDR3 totals 13 residues. V gave up 3 bases and J gave up 1 base, with 6 bases separating them. The source is a woman under 40 with Graves' ophthalmopathy. V is TRBV12-3 or TRBV12-4 and J is TRBJ2-5; D uncertain. The source material was blood. Written as DNA, the CDR3 is TGTGCCAGCAGTTTCTTCGGCCAAGAGACCCAGTACTTC. Translating gives CASSFFGQETQYF.